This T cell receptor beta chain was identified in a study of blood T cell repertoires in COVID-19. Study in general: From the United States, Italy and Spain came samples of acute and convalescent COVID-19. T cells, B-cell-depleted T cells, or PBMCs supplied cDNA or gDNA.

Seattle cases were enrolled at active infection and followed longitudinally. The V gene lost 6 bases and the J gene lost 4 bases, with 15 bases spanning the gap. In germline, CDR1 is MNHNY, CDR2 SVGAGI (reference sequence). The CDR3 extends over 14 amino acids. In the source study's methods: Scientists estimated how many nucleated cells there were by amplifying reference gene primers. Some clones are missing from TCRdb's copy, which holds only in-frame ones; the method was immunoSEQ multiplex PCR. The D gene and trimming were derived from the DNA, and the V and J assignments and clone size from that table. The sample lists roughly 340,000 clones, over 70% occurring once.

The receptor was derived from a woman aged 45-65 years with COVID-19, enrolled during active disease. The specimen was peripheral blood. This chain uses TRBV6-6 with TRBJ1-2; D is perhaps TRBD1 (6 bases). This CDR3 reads CASRSLTGPYGYTF. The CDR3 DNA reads TGTGCCAGCAGATCACTTACAGGGCCCTATGGCTACACCTTC.